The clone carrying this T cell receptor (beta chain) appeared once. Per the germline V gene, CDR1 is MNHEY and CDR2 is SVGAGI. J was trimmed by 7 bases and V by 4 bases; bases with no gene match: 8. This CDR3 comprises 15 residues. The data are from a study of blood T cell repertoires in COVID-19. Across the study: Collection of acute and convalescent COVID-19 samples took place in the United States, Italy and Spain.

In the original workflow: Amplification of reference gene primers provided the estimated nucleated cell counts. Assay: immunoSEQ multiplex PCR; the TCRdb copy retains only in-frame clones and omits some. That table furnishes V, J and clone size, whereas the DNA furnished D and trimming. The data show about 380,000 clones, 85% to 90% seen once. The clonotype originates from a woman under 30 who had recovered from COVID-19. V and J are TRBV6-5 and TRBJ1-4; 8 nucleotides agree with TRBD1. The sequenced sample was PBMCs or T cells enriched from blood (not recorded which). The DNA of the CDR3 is TGTGCCAGCAGTTGGGGGGACAGGTTGATTGAAAAACTGTTTTTT. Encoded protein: CASSWGDRLIEKLFF.